This TCR beta chain originates from a study of somatic mutations in cytotoxic T cells in rheumatoid arthritis. Germline assignment: CDR1 LGHNA and CDR2 YSLEER. V dropped 4 bases and J dropped 7 bases, with 14 bases sitting between them. CDR3 length: 13 amino acids. This clone appeared a few times. Sequencing used immunoSEQ multiplex PCR; TCRdb keeps in-frame clones, though not all of them. The sample holds roughly 700 clones; roughly 74% are singletons and the top ten take under 60%. The source material was CD8+ T cells sorted from blood. V is TRBV4-3 and J is TRBJ2-7; D is possibly TRBD1 (6 bases). This sequence originates from an adult with rheumatoid arthritis. CDR3 coding DNA: TGCGCCAGCAGCCCCAGAACAGGGCGGGAGCAGTACTTC. Translating it yields CASSPRTGREQYF.